The present T cell receptor (beta chain) was sequenced within a study of cytomegalovirus exposure and HLA in healthy donors. For the study at large: The approximately 130 validation repertoires were reported in a later analysis to have been generated on the same platform as the approximately 700 first-cohort repertoires. Study conclusions and caveats: Listed as cytomegalovirus-associated were about 160 TCR beta chains.

TCRdb keeps only in-frame clones here, not all; method: immunoSEQ multiplex PCR. Among about 64,000 clones listed, 85% to 95% were seen once. The length of the CDR3 is 17 residues. Trimming took 7 bases from V and 7 from J; bases not matched to a gene: 18. Germline V CDR1 and CDR2: SEHNR, FQNEAQ (reference sequence). Comment on this clone: What it recognizes is unknown.

The study drew the donors from its roughly 130-subject validation cohort, separate from the approximately 700-subject first cohort. V is TRBV7-9 and J is TRBJ2-1; 8 positions agree with TRBD2. The specimen was PBMCs. The sequence was obtained from a woman younger than 35 in good health and CMV-seropositive. The CDR3 loop is CASIHGGSGRGRNEQFF. The CDR3 coding sequence is TGTGCCAGCATCCACGGGGGGAGCGGGAGAGGGCGGAATGAGCAGTTCTTC.